This T cell receptor beta chain comes out of a study of vaccination and CD4 T cells after COVID-19. To note about this clonotype: Antigen specificity is unknown. Because the CDR3 is missing its conserved closing phenylalanine or tryptophan, this is likely a read error.

Sequencing of cultured CD4+ T cell DNA used the Oncomine TCR Beta short-read assay. Scientists extracted genomic DNA from CD4+ T cells grown in culture. MiXCR, run by TCRdb on the PCR reads, gives a single entry per CDR3 protein. The sample carries about 5,600 distinct CDR3 sequences, approximately 48% recorded once. V was clipped by 4 bases and J by 0 bases, with 13 bases between them. In germline, CDR1 is SNHLY, CDR2 FYNNEI. The CDR3 totals 16 residues. Treatment denoted: roughly 10-day PBMC culture with coronavirus spike peptide pools or control peptides (ViraFEST assay). PBMCs were cultured at around 2 million per well with roughly 9.7 IU/ml IL-2 and approximately 9.7 ug/ml peptide pools.

The source material was CD4+ T cells from blood, cultured in vitro. The source of this sequence is a human donor who had recovered from COVID-19. The chain links TRBV2 to TRBJ1-5, with a weak D call TRBD1 (6 bases). CDR3 coding DNA: TGTGCCAGCAGTGTGTCGGGGGCCTATAGCAATCAGCCCCAGCATCTT. Its protein product is CASSVSGAYSNQPQHL.